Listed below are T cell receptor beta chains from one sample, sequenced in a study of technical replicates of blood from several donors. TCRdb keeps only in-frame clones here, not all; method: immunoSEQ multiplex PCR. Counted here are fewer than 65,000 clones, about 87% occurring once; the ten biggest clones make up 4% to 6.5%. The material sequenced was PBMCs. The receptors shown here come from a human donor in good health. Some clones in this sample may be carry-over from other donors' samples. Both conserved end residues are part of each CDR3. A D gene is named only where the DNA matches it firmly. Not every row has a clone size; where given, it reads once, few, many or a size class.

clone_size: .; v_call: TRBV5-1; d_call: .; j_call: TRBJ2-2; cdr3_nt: TGCGCCAGCAGCTTGGTTCTGAACACCGGGGAGCTGTTTTTT; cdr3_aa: CASSLVLNTGELFF
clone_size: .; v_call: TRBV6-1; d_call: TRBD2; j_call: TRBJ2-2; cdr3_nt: TGTGCCAGCAGTGAAGGGGGGGGAGAAACCGGGGAGCTGTTTTTT; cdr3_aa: CASSEGGGETGELFF
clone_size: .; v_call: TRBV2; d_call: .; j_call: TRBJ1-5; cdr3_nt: TGTGCCAGCAGTGAAAGACAGAGCAATCAGCCCCAGCATTTT; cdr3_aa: CASSERQSNQPQHF
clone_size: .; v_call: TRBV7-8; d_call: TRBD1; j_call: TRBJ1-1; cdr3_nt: TGTGCCAGCAGCACCCGGACAGGGAGGGGCACTGAAGCTTTCTTT; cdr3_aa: CASSTRTGRGTEAFF
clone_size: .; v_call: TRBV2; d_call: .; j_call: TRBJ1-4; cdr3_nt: TGTGCCAGCAGTACCTCAGGGCAAACTAATGAAAAACTGTTTTTT; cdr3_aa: CASSTSGQTNEKLFF
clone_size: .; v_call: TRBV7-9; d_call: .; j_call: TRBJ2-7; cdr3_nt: TGTGCCAGCAGCTTAGGGCTAGCGGACAGCAAGCAGTACTTC; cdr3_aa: CASSLGLADSKQYF
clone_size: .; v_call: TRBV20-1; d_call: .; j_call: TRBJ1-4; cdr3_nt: TGCAGTGCGACCCGAGGTGAAAAACTGTTTTTT; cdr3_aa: CSATRGEKLFF
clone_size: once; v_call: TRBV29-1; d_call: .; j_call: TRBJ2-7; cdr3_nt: TGCAGCGTTCCACACCGGAGACCGGTCCCGACGATATTAACCTACGAGCAGTACTTC; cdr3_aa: CSVPHRRPVPTILTYEQYF
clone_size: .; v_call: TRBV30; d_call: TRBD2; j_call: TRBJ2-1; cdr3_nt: TGTGCCTGGAGTGACGGGGGGGAGCAGTTCTTC; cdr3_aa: CAWSDGGEQFF
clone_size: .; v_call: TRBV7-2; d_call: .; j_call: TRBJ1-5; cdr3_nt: TGTGCCAGCAGTTCCTATTTTCCGGGGGGTCAGCCCCAGCATTTT; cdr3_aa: CASSSYFPGGQPQHF
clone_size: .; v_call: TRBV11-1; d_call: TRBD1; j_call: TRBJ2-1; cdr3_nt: TGTGCCAGCAGCCTACCGGGACAGGGTTTCCATGAGCAGTTCTTC; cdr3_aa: CASSLPGQGFHEQFF
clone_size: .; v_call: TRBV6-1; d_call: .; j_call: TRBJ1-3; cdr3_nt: TGTGCCAGCAGTGAAGAGAGGGCCTCTGGAAACACCATATATTTT; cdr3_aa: CASSEERASGNTIYF
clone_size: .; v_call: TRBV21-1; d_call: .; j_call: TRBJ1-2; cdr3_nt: TGTGCCAGCAGCAAAGCCCCGACAGGCGGTGGCTACACCTTC; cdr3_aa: CASSKAPTGGGYTF
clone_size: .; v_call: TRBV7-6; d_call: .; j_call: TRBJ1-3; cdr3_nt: TGTGCCAGCAGCCTAGACAGATCTGGAAACACCATATATTTT; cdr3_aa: CASSLDRSGNTIYF
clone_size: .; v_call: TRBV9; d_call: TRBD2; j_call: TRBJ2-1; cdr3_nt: TGTGCCAGCAGCGTAGGCGGGAGGGCCTTCAATGAGCAGTTCTTC; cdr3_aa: CASSVGGRAFNEQFF
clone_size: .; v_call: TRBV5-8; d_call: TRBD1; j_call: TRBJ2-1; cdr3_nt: TGTGCCAGCAGCTTGGGTGACAGGGGGCTGAATGAGCAGTTCTTC; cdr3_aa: CASSLGDRGLNEQFF
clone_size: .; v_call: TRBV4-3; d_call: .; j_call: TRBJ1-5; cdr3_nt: TGCGCCAGCAGCCAAGAGCGGGGGTCGGATCAGCCCCAGCATTTT; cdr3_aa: CASSQERGSDQPQHF
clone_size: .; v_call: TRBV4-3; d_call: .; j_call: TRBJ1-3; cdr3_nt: TGCGCCAGCAGCCAGGGGAGAGGTCTTTCTGGAAACACCATATATTTT; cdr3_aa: CASSQGRGLSGNTIYF
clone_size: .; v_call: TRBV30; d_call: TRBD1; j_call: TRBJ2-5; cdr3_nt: TGTGCCTGGAGGGGACAGGGGCGCCAAGAGACCCAGTACTTC; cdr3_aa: CAWRGQGRQETQYF
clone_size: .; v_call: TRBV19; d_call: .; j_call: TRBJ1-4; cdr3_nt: TGTGCCAGTAGTACCAGGGGAACTAATGAAAAACTGTTTTTT; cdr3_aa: CASSTRGTNEKLFF